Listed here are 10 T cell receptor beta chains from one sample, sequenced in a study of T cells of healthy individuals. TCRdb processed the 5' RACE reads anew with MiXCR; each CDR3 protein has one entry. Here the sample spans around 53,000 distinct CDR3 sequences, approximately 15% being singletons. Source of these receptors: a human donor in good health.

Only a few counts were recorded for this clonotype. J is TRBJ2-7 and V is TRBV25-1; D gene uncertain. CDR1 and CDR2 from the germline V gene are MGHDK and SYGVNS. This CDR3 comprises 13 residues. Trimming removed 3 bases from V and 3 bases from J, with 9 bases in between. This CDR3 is CASSDAALYEQYF. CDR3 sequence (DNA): TGTGCCAGCAGTGATGCTGCCCTCTACGAGCAGTACTTC.

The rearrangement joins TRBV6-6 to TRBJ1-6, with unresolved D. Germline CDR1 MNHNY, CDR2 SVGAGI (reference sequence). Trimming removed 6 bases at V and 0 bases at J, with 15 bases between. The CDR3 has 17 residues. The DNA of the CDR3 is TGTGCCAGCAGGGGCGGGCAGGCGAGCTCCTATAATTCACCCCTCCACTTT. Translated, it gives CASRGGQASSYNSPLHF.

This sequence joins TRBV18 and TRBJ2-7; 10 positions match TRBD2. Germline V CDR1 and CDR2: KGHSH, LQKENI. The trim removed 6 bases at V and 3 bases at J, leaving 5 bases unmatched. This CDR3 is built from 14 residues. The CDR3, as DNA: TGTGCCAGCTCCCCTAGCGGGGGTTACTACGAGCAGTACTTC. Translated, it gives CASSPSGGYYEQYF.

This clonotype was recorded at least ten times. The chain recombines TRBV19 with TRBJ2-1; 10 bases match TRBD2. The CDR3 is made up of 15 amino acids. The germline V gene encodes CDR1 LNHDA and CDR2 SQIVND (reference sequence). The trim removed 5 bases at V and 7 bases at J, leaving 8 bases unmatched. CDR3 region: CASSGEGLAWNEQFF. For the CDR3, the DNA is TGTGCCAGTAGTGGGGAGGGACTAGCGTGGAATGAGCAGTTCTTC. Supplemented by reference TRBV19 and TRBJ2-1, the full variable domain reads DGGITQSPKYLFRKEGQNVTLSCEQNLNHDAMYWYRQDPGQGLRLIYYSQIVNDFQKGDIAEGYSVSREKKESFPLTVTSAQKNPTAFYLCASSGEGLAWNEQFFGPGTRLTVL.

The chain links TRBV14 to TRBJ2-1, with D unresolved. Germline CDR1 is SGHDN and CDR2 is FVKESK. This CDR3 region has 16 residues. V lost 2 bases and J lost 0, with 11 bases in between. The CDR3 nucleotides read TGTGCCAGCAGCCAATTGAGGACGAGCTCCTACAATGAGCAGTTCTTC. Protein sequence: CASSQLRTSSYNEQFF.

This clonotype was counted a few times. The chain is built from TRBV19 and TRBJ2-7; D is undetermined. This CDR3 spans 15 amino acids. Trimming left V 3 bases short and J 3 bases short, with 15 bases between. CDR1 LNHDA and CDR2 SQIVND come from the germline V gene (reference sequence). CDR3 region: CASSILYGRNYEQYF. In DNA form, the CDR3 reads TGTGCCAGTAGTATTCTCTACGGCCGAAACTACGAGCAGTACTTC.

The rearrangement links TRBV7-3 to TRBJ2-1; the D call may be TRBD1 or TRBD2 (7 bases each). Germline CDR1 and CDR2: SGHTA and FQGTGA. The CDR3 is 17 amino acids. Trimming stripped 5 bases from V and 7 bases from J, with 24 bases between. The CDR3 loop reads CASSVRGGGLGTNEQFF. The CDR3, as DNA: TGTGCCAGCAGCGTTCGGGGAGGGGGCCTGGGAACAAATGAGCAGTTCTTC.

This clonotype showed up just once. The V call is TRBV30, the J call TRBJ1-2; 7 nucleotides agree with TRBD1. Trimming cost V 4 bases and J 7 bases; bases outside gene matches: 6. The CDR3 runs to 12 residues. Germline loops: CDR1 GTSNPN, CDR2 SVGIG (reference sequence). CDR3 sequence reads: CAWTDRDSGYTF. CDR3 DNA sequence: TGTGCCTGGACCGACAGGGATAGTGGCTACACCTTC.

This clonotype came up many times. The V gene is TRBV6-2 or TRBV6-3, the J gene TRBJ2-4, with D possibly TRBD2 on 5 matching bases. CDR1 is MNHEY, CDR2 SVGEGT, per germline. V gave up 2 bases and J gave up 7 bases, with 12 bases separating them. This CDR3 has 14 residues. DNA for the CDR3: TGTGCCAGCAGTTACGGAGGTAGTTGGAACATTCAGTACTTC. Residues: CASSYGGSWNIQYF.

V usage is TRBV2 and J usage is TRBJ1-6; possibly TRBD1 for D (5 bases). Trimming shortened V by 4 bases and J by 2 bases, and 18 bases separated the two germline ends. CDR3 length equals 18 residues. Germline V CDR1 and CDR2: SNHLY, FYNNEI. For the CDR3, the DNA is TGTGCCAGCAGTGCACCCGCGGAGGGGCGAACCTATAATTCACCCCTCCACTTT. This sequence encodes CASSAPAEGRTYNSPLHF.